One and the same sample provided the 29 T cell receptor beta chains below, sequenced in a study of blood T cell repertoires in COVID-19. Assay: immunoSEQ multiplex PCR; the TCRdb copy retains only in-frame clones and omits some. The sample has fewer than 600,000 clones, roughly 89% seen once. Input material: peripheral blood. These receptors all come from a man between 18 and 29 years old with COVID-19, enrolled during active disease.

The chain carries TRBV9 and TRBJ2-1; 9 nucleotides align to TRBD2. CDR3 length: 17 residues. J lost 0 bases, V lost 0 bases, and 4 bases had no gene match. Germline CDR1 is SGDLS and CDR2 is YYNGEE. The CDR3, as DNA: TGTGCCAGCAGCGTAGGGGCGGGGGGGCCCTCCTACAATGAGCAGTTCTTC. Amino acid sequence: CASSVGAGGPSYNEQFF.

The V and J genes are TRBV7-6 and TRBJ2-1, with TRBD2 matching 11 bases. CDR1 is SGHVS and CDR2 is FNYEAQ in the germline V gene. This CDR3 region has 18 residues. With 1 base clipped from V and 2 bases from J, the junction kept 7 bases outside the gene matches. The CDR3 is CASSLGGPLAGAYNEQFF. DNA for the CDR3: TGTGCCAGCAGCTTAGGGGGCCCACTAGCGGGAGCCTACAATGAGCAGTTCTTC.

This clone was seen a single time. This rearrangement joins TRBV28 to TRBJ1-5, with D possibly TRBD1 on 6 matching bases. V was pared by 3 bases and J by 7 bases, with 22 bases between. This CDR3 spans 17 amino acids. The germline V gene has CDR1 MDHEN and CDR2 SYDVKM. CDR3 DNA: TGTGCCAGCAGTTTCCCCCTGTTCGGACCAGGGGACCAGCCCCAGCATTTT. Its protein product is CASSFPLFGPGDQPQHF.

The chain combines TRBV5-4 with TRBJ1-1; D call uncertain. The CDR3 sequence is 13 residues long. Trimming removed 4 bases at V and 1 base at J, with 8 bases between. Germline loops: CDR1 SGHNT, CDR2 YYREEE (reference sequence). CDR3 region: CASSREPNTEAFF. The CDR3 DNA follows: TGTGCCAGCAGCCGAGAGCCGAACACTGAAGCTTTCTTT. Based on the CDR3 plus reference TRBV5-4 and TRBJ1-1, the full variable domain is ETGVTQSPTHLIKTRGQQVTLRCSSQSGHNTVSWYQQALGQGPQFIFQYYREEENGRGNFPPRFSGLQFPNYSSELNVNALELDDSALYLCASSREPNTEAFFGQGTRLTVV.

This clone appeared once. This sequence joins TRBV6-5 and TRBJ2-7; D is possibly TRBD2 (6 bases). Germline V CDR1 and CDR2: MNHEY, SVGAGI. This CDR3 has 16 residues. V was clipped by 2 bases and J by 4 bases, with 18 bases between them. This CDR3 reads CASSYTAGRSVYEQYF. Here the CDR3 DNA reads TGTGCCAGCAGTTACACGGCAGGGAGGAGCGTTTACGAGCAGTACTTC.

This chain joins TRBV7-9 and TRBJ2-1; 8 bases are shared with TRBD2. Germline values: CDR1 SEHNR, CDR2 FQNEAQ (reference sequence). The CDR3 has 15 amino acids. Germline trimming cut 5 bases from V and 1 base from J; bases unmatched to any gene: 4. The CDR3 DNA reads TGTGCCAGCAGCACTAGCGGCCTATCCTACAATGAGCAGTTCTTC. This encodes CASSTSGLSYNEQFF.

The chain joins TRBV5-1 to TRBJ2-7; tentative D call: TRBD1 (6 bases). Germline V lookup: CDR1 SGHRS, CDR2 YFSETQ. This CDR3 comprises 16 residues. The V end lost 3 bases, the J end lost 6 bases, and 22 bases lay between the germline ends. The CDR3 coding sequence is TGCGCCAGCAGCTCCGCTACAGGGCCCGTCCGTCCCGAGCAGTACTTC. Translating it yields CASSSATGPVRPEQYF. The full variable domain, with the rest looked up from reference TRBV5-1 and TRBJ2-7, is KAGVTQTPRYLIKTRGQQVTLSCSPISGHRSVSWYQQTPGQGLQFLFEYFSETQRNKGNFPGRFSGRQFSNSRSEMNVSTLELGDSALYLCASSSATGPVRPEQYFGPGTRLTVT.

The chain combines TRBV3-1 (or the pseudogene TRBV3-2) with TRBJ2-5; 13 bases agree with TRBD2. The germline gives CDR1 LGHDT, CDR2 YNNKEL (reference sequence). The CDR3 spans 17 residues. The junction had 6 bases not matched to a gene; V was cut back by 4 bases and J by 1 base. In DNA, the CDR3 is TGTGCCAGCAGCCCGAAACTAGCGGGAGGGACCCAAGAGACCCAGTACTTC. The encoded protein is CASSPKLAGGTQETQYF.

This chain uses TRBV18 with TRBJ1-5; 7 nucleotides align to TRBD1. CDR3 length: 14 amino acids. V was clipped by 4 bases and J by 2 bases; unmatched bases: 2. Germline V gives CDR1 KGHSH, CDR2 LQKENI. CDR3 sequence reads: CASSLGQGNQPQHF. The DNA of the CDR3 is TGTGCCAGCTCACTAGGACAGGGCAATCAGCCCCAGCATTTT.

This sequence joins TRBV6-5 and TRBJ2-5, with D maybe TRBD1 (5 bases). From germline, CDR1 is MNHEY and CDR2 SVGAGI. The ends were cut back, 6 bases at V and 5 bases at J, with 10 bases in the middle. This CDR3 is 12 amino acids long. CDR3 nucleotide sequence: TGTGCCAGCAGGACAAAGGGGGAGACCCAGTACTTC. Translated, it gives CASRTKGETQYF.

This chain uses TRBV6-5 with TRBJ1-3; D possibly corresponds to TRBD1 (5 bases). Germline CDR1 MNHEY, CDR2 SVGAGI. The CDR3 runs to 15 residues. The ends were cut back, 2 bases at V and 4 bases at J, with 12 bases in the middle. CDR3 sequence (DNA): TGTGCCAGCAGTTACCGGGGGATGGGCGGAAACACCATATATTTT. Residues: CASSYRGMGGNTIYF.

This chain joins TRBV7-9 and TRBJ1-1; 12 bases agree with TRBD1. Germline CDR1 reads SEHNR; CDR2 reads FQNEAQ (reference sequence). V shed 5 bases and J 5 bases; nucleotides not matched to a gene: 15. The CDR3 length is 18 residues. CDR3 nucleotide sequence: TGTGCCAGCAGCGCACCGGGACAGGGGGCTATTAGGGGTACTGAAGCTTTCTTT. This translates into CASSAPGQGAIRGTEAFF.

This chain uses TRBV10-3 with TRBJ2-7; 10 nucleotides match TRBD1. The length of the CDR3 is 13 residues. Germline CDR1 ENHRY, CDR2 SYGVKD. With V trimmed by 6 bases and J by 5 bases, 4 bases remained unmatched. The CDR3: CAISRDRGNEQYF. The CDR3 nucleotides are TGTGCCATCAGCCGGGACAGGGGTAACGAGCAGTACTTC.

The CDR3 loop reads CASSLASGSSYEQYF. The CDR3 coding sequence is TGTGCCAGCAGCTTGGCCTCTGGGAGTTCCTACGAGCAGTACTTC. The V gene is TRBV5-4, the J gene TRBJ2-7, with TRBD2 as a possible D gene (5 bases). The CDR3 loop spans 15 amino acids. In germline, CDR1 is SGHNT, CDR2 YYREEE (reference sequence). V was clipped by 0 bases and J by 1 base, with 11 bases between them. The full variable domain, completed using reference TRBV5-4 and TRBJ2-7, is ETGVTQSPTHLIKTRGQQVTLRCSSQSGHNTVSWYQQALGQGPQFIFQYYREEENGRGNFPPRFSGLQFPNYSSELNVNALELDDSALYLCASSLASGSSYEQYFGPGTRLTVT.

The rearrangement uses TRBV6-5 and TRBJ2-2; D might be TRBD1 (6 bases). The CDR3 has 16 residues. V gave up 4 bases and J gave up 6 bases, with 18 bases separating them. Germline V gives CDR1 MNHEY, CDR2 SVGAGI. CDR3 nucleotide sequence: TGTGCCAGCAGTTCCTCAAAGGGGGTGCCCGCCGGGGAGCTGTTTTTT. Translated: CASSSSKGVPAGELFF.

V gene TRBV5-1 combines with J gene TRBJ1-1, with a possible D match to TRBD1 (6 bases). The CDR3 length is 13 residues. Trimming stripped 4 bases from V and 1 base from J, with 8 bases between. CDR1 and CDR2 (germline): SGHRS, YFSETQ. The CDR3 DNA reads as TGCGCCAGCAGCGGGACATCGAACACTGAAGCTTTCTTT. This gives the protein CASSGTSNTEAFF.

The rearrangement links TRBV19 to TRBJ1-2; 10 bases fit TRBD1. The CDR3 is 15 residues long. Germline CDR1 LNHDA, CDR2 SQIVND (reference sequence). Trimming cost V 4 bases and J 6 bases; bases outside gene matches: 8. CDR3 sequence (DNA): TGTGCCAGTAGTACCTCGGACAGGGGGAAGGATGGCTACACCTTC. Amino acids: CASSTSDRGKDGYTF.

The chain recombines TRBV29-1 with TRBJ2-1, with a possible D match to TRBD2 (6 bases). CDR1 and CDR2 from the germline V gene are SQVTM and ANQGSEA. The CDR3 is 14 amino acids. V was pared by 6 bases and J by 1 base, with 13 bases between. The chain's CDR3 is CSVVGTSSYNEQFF. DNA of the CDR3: TGCAGCGTCGTAGGGACTTCGTCCTACAATGAGCAGTTCTTC.

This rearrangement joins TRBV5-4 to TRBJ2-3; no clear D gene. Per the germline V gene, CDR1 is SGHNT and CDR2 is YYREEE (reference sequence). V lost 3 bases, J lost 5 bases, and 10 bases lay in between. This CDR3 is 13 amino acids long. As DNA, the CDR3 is TGTGCCAGCAGCTCCGCCCTGAGAGATACGCAGTATTTT. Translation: CASSSALRDTQYF.

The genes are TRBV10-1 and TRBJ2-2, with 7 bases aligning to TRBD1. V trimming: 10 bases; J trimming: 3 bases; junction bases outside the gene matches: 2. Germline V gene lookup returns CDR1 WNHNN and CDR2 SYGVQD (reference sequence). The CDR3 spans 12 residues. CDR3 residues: CATQGDTGELFF. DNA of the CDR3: TGCGCCACTCAGGGGGACACCGGGGAGCTGTTTTTT.

The CDR3 bases are TGTGCCAGCAGTGACGGACAGGACACCGGGGAGCTGTTTTTT. It specifies CASSDGQDTGELFF. The chain has TRBV6-4 and TRBJ2-2; 7 positions match TRBD1. Per germline, CDR1 MRHNA and CDR2 SNTAGT. V trimming: 2 bases; J trimming: 3 bases; junction bases outside the gene matches: 0. There are 14 residues in the CDR3.

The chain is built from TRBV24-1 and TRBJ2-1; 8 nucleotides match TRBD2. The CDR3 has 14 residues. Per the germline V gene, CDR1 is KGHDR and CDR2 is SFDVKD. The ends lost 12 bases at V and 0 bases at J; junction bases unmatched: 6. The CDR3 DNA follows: TGTGCCTCTGGCAGCGGGAGCTCCTACAATGAGCAGTTCTTC. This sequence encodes CASGSGSSYNEQFF.

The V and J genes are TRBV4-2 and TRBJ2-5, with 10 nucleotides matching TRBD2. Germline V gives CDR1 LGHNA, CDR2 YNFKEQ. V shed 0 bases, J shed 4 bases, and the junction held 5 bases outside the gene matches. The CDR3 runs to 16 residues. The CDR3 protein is CASSQDLAGGSETQYF. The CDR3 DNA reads TGTGCCAGCAGCCAAGACTTAGCGGGGGGTTCAGAGACCCAGTACTTC.

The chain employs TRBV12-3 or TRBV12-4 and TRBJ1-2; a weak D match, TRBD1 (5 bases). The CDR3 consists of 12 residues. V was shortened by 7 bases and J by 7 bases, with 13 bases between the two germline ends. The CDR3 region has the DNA TGTGCCAGCACCCGGGAGGGGCCTGGCTACACCTTC. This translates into CASTREGPGYTF.

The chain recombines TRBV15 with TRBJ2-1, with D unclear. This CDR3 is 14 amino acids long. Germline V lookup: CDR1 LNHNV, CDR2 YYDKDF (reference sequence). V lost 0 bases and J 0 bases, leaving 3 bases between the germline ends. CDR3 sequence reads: CATSRDLSYNEQFF. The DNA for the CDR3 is TGTGCCACCAGCAGAGACCTCTCCTACAATGAGCAGTTCTTC.

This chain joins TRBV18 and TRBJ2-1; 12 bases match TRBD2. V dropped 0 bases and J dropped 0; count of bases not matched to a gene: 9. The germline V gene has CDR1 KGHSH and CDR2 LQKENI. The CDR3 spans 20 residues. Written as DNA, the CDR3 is TGTGCCAGCTCACCACCGCGACTAGCGGGGGTGAGTGGCTCCTACAATGAGCAGTTCTTC. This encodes CASSPPRLAGVSGSYNEQFF.

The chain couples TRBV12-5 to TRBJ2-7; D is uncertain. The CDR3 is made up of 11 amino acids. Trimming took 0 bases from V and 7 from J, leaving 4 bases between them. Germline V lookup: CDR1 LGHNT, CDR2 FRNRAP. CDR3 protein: CASGLVNEQYF. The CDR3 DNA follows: TGTGCTAGTGGTTTGGTCAATGAGCAGTACTTC.

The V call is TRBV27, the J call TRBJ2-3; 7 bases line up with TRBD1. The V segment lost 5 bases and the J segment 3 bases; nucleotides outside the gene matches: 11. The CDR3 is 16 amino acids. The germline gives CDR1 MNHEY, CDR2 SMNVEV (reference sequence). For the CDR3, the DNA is TGTGCCAGCAGTCTAACGACAGGGTATGATACAGATACGCAGTATTTT. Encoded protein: CASSLTTGYDTDTQYF.

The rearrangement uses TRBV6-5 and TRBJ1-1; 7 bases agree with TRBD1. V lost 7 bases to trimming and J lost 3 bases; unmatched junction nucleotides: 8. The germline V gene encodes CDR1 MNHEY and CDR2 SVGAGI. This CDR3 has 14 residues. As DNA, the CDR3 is TGTGCCAGCACCAGGACAGGACGGGACACTGAAGCTTTCTTT. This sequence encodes CASTRTGRDTEAFF.